These 2 T cell receptor beta chains were sequenced from one sample in a study of T cell responses to AZD1222 COVID-19 vaccine. Only in-frame clones appear in the TCRdb table, and some are missing; sequencing was by immunoSEQ multiplex PCR. The sample records some 160,000 clones, 80% to 95% being singletons. The input for sequencing was peripheral blood, taken on day 0 of AZD1222 vaccination. The receptors come from an adult in good health.

The chain is built from TRBV7-2 and TRBJ2-2, with 8 positions matching TRBD2. The CDR3 spans 16 residues. The V and J ends lost 1 base and 7 bases, in that order; junction bases with no gene match: 8. Germline CDR1 is SGHTA and CDR2 is FQGNSA. The CDR3 protein is CASSLGWSGGVGELFF. The CDR3 DNA follows: TGTGCCAGCAGCTTAGGGTGGAGCGGGGGCGTCGGGGAGCTGTTTTTT.

This chain links TRBV7-9 with TRBJ1-1, with D unclear. CDR3 size: 12 residues. Germline lookup yields CDR1 SEHNR and CDR2 FQNEAQ (reference sequence). Trimming shortened V by 1 base and J by 6 bases, and 6 bases separated the two germline ends. CDR3: CASSLDWAEAFF. CDR3 bases: TGTGCCAGCAGCTTAGACTGGGCTGAAGCTTTCTTT.